One sample yielded the 17 T cell receptor beta chains listed below, sequenced in a study of radiation and T cells in renal cell carcinoma. Data came from immunoSEQ multiplex PCR; TCRdb stores just in-frame clones and leaves some out. Here the sample spans approximately 140,000 clones, 88% being singletons. Indicated time point: baseline pretreatment blood. Treatment of the sample: 15 Gy SBRT to primary tumor, nephrectomy 4 weeks later. Source: blood, taken from a patient whose treatment included radiotherapy and nephrectomy. The receptors were sampled from a woman in her seventies with renal cell carcinoma.

The chain has TRBV5-5 and TRBJ1-5; D unclear. V lost 1 base and J 3 bases, leaving 8 bases between the germline ends. CDR1 SGHKS and CDR2 YYEKEE come from the germline V gene (reference sequence). The CDR3 totals 14 residues. The CDR3: CASSLFQVNQPQHF. CDR3 nucleotide sequence: TGTGCCAGCAGCTTGTTCCAGGTCAATCAGCCCCAGCATTTT.

This sequence joins TRBV27 and TRBJ1-2; 11 nucleotides line up with TRBD1. Germline V gene sequence: CDR1 MNHEY, CDR2 SMNVEV (reference sequence). V trimming: 4 bases; J trimming: 8 bases; junction bases outside the gene matches: 3. This CDR3 region has 13 residues. CDR3: CASSWGQGGGYTF. CDR3 coding DNA: TGTGCCAGCAGTTGGGGACAGGGGGGGGGCTACACCTTC.

This clone was recorded once. This chain joins TRBV6-5 and TRBJ1-6; D unclear. Per the germline V gene, CDR1 is MNHEY and CDR2 is SVGAGI. The CDR3 has 14 residues. V was pared by 6 bases and J by 7 bases, with 13 bases between. CDR3 region: CASRAPGRNSPLHF. CDR3 DNA sequence: TGTGCCAGCAGAGCTCCGGGCCGCAATTCACCCCTCCACTTT.

The chain couples TRBV5-1 to TRBJ2-6; 8 bases match TRBD1. The CDR3 is 16 residues long. From germline, CDR1 is SGHRS and CDR2 YFSETQ. The junction had 3 bases not matched to a gene; V was cut back by 2 bases and J by 2 bases. The chain's CDR3 is CASSFRQGTGANVLTF. The CDR3 region has the DNA TGCGCCAGCAGCTTTAGACAGGGGACTGGGGCCAACGTCCTGACTTTC.

This sequence joins TRBV7-2 and TRBJ2-1, with D perhaps matching TRBD2 (6 bases). V dropped 3 bases and J dropped 6 bases, with 12 bases sitting between them. The CDR3 extends over 14 amino acids. Per the germline V gene, CDR1 is SGHTA and CDR2 is FQGNSA. DNA of the CDR3: TGTGCCAGCAGCTTTGCGGGGCAGCCCAATGAGCAGTTCTTC. It encodes CASSFAGQPNEQFF.

V gene TRBV5-1 combines with J gene TRBJ1-4, with unresolved D. V lost 0 bases and J lost 5, with 5 bases in between. CDR1 SGHRS and CDR2 YFSETQ come from the germline V gene. This CDR3 comprises 13 residues. CDR3 DNA sequence: TGCGCCAGCAGCTTGGCCGGGAATGAAAAACTGTTTTTT. As protein: CASSLAGNEKLFF.

This chain links TRBV6-6 with TRBJ1-5; D is uncertain. The CDR3 spans 13 residues. V was trimmed by 0 bases and J by 6 bases, leaving 6 bases between them. Germline assignment: CDR1 MNHNY and CDR2 SVGAGI (reference sequence). The CDR3 sequence: CASSYSSVQPQHF. The CDR3 DNA follows: TGTGCCAGCAGTTACTCGAGTGTTCAGCCCCAGCATTTT.

In regard to this clone: This sample includes further DNA sequences coding for the same CDR3. The rearrangement joins TRBV19 to TRBJ1-2; D unclear. Trimming cost V 3 bases and J 4 bases, with 9 bases left between them. Germline-derived CDR1 and CDR2 are LNHDA and SQIVND (reference sequence). The CDR3 covers 13 residues. The CDR3 protein is CASSISGGYGYTF. CDR3 bases: TGTGCCAGTAGTATCTCTGGTGGCTATGGCTACACCTTC.

The chain combines TRBV11-2 with TRBJ1-1; D uncertain. Deletions cut 3 bases from V and 11 bases from J, with 10 bases between. Looked up from germline, CDR1 is SGHAT and CDR2 is FQNNGV. CDR3 length: 11 amino acids. The CDR3 region has the DNA TGTGCCAGCAGCTTCTCCGGCGGGGCTTTCTTT. Protein: CASSFSGGAFF.

The V gene is TRBV4-3, the J gene TRBJ1-5; D not certain. V lost 2 bases and J lost 6, with 14 bases in between. The CDR3 runs 15 residues. The germline V gene encodes CDR1 LGHNA and CDR2 YSLEER. CDR3 amino acids: CASSQQTGSGQPQHF. Here the CDR3 DNA reads TGCGCCAGCAGCCAACAAACCGGTTCGGGTCAGCCCCAGCATTTT.

The rearrangement links TRBV10-3 to TRBJ2-7, with a tentative D call TRBD1 (5 bases). Trimming took off 0 bases at V and 5 bases at J, with 14 bases between the two ends. The CDR3 loop spans 15 amino acids. Germline assignment: CDR1 ENHRY and CDR2 SYGVKD. CDR3 residues: CAISESGRAQDEQYF. In nucleotides, the CDR3 is TGTGCCATCAGTGAGTCTGGCAGGGCACAGGACGAGCAGTACTTC.

This clone was detected a few times. The chain couples TRBV5-4 to TRBJ1-1; D unclear. Trimming pared 2 bases from V and 1 base from J, leaving 6 bases between. The CDR3 consists of 13 residues. CDR1 is SGHNT and CDR2 is YYREEE in the germline V gene (reference sequence). CDR3 loop: CASSFEGNTEAFF. The CDR3 bases are TGTGCCAGCAGCTTTGAGGGGAACACTGAAGCTTTCTTT.

The J gene is TRBJ1-1, the V gene TRBV6-5, with 8 bases identical to TRBD1. CDR1 is MNHEY and CDR2 is SVGAGI in the germline V gene. V trimming: 6 bases; J trimming: 0 bases; junction bases outside the gene matches: 6. The length of the CDR3 is 15 residues. CDR3 DNA: TGTGCCAGCAGCCCGGGACAGGCTATGAACACTGAAGCTTTCTTT. This gives the protein CASSPGQAMNTEAFF.

The chain uses TRBV28 and TRBJ1-1, with D hard to call. This CDR3 region has 11 residues. V lost 5 bases, J lost 1 base, and 2 bases lay in between. The germline V gene has CDR1 MDHEN and CDR2 SYDVKM. The CDR3 loop reads CASSPNTEAFF. CDR3 DNA: TGTGCCAGCAGTCCGAACACTGAAGCTTTCTTT.

The rearrangement joins TRBV29-1 to TRBJ2-7; TRBD1 agrees at 8 bases. Germline CDR1 reads SQVTM; CDR2 reads ANQGSEA. Trimming at V came to 4 bases and at J to 2 bases, leaving 16 bases not matched to a gene. The CDR3 runs 17 residues. The CDR3 loop reads CSVVSGQGARAPYEQYF. As DNA, the CDR3 is TGCAGCGTTGTCAGTGGGCAGGGGGCAAGGGCCCCCTACGAGCAGTACTTC.

The chain uses TRBV27 and TRBJ2-7, with TRBD2 matching over 8 bases. The CDR3 contains 14 residues. After removal of 6 bases from V and 6 bases from J, the junction contained 10 bases not matched to a gene. Germline lookup yields CDR1 MNHEY and CDR2 SMNVEV (reference sequence). Written as DNA, the CDR3 is TGTGCCAGCAGCCACGGACTAGCATCAAGCGAGCAGTACTTC. Its translation: CASSHGLASSEQYF.

This chain connects TRBV5-4 to TRBJ2-3; 11 bases map to TRBD2. The CDR3 extends over 17 amino acids. The junction had 7 bases not matched to a gene; V was cut back by 4 bases and J by 0 bases. Germline CDR1 reads SGHNT; CDR2 reads YYREEE (reference sequence). This CDR3 reads CASSGLAGGLSTDTQYF. The CDR3 region has the DNA TGTGCCAGCAGCGGGCTAGCGGGGGGCCTTAGCACAGATACGCAGTATTTT.